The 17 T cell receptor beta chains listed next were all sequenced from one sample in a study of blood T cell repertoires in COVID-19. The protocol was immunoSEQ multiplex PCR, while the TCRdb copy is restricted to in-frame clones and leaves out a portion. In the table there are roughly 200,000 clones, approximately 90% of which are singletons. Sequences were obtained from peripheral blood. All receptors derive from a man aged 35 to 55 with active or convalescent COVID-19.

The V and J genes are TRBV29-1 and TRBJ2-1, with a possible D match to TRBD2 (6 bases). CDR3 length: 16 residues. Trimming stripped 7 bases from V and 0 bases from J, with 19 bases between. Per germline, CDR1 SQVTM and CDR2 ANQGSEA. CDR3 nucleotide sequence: TGCAGCGGGACTACAATCATTCAAAGCTCCTACAATGAGCAGTTCTTC. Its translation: CSGTTIIQSSYNEQFF.

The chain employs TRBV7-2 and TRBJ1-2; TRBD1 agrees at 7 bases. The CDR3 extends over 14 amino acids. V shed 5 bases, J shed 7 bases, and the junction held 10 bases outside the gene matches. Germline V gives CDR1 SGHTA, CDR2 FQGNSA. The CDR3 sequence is CASSPEPGGFGYTF. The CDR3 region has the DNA TGTGCCAGCAGCCCAGAGCCAGGGGGTTTTGGCTACACCTTC.

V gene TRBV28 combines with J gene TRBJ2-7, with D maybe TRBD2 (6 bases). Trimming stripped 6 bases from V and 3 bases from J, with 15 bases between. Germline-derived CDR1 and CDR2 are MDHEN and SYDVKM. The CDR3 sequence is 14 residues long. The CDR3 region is CASRVAQGGYEQYF. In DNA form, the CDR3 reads TGTGCCAGCAGAGTGGCTCAGGGAGGCTACGAGCAGTACTTC.

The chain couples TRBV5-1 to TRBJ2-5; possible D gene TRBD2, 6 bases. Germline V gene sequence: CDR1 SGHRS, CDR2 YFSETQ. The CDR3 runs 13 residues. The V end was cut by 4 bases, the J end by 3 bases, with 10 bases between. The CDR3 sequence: CASSEGLEETQYF. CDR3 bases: TGCGCCAGCAGCGAGGGACTGGAAGAGACCCAGTACTTC.

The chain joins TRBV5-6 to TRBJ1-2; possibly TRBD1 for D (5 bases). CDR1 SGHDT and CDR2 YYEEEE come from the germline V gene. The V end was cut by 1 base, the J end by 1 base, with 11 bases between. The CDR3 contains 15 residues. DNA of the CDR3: TGTGCCAGCAGCTTGAGGACAACACTTAACTATGGCTACACCTTC. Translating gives CASSLRTTLNYGYTF.

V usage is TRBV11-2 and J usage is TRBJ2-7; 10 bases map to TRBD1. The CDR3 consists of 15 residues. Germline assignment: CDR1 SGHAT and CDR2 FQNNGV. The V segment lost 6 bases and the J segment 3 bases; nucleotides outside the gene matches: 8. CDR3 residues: CASREPGQGSYEQYF. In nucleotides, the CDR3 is TGTGCCAGCAGAGAACCGGGACAGGGGAGCTACGAGCAGTACTTC.

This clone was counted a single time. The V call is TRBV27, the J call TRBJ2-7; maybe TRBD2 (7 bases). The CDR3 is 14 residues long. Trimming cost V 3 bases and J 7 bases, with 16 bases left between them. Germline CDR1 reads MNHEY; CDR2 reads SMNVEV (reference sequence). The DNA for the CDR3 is TGTGCCAGCAGTTTGCGGGGGACCACAGGGGAGCAGTACTTC. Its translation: CASSLRGTTGEQYF.

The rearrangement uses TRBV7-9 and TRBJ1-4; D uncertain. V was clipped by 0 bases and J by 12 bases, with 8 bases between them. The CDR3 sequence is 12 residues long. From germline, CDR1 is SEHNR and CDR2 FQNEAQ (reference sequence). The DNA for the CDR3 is TGTGCCAGCAGCTTAGCAGAGGTCGAACTGTTTTTT. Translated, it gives CASSLAEVELFF.

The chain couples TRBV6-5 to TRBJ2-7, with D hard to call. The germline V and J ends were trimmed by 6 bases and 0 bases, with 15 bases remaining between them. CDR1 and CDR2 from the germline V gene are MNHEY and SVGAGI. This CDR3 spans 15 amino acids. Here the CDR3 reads CASSDNKPSSYEQYF. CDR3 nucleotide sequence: TGTGCCAGCAGCGATAATAAGCCTAGCTCCTACGAGCAGTACTTC.

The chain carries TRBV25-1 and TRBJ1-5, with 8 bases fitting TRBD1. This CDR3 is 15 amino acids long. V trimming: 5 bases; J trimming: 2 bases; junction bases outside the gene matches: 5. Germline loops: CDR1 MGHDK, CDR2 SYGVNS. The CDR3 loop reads CASSQGQGGNQPQHF. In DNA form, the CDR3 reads TGTGCCAGCAGTCAAGGACAGGGCGGCAATCAGCCCCAGCATTTT. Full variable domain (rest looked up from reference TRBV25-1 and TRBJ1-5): EADIYQTPRYLVIGTGKKITLECSQTMGHDKMYWYQQDPGMELHLIHYSYGVNSTEKGDLSSESTVSRIRTEHFPLTLESARPSHTSQYLCASSQGQGGNQPQHFGDGTRLSIL.

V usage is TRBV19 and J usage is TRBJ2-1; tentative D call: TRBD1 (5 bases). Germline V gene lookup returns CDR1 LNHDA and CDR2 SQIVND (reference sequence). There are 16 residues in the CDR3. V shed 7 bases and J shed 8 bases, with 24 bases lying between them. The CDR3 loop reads CASNFFRSKGSDEQFF. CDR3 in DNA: TGTGCCAGTAACTTTTTTCGGTCAAAGGGGTCGGATGAGCAGTTCTTC.

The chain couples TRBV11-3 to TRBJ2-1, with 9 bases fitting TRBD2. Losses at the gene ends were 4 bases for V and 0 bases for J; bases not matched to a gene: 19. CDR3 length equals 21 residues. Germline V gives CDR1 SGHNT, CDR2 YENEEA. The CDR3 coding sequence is TGTGCCAGCAGCTCAGAAGCGACTAGCGGCCCTATTACTAGCTCCTACAATGAGCAGTTCTTC. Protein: CASSSEATSGPITSSYNEQFF. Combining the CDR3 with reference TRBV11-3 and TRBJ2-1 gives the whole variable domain EAGVVQSPRYKIIEKKQPVAFWCNPISGHNTLYWYLQNLGQGPELLIRYENEEAVDDSQLPKDRFSAERLKGVDSTLKIQPAELGDSAVYLCASSSEATSGPITSSYNEQFFGPGTRLTVL.

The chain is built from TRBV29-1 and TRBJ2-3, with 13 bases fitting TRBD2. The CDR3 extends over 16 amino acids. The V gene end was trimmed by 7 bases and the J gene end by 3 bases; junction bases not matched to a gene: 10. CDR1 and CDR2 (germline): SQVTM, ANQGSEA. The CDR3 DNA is TGCAGCGCTGGACTCAGACTAGCGGGAGGTACAGATACGCAGTATTTT. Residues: CSAGLRLAGGTDTQYF.

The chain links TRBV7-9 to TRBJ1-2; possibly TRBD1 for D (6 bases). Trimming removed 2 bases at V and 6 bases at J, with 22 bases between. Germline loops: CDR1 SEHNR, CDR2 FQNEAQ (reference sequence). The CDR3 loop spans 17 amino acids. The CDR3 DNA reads TGTGCCAGCAGCTTATTCGGGGGGCGTCCAACGGAGGATGGCTACACCTTC. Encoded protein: CASSLFGGRPTEDGYTF.

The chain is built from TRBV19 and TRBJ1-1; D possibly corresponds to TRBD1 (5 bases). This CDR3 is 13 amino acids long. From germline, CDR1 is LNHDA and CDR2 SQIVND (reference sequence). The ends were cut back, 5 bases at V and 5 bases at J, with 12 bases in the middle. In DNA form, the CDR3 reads TGTGCCAGTAGTTCTGGGGGGGGGACTGAAGCTTTCTTT. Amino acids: CASSSGGGTEAFF.

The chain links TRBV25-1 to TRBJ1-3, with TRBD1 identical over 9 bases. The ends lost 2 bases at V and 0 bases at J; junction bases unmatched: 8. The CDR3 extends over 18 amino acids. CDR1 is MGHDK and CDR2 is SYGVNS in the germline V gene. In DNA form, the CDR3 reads TGTGCCAGCAGTGAAACCCAAGGACAGGGGAACTCTGGAAACACCATATATTTT. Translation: CASSETQGQGNSGNTIYF.

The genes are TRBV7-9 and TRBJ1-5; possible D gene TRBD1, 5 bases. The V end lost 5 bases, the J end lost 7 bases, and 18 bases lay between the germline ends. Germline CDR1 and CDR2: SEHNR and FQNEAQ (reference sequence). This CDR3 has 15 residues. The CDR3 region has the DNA TGTGCCAGCAGCCCAGCCGGGGGGTTCGCCCAGCCCCAGCATTTT. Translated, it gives CASSPAGGFAQPQHF.